This T cell receptor beta chain was profiled in a study of Graves' ophthalmopathy and Graves' hyperthyroidism. Establishment of the diagnosis relied upon clinical symptoms, serum thyroxine, TRAb, thyroid ultrasound and orbital computed tomography. Germline-derived CDR1 and CDR2 are LNHNV and YYDKDF (reference sequence). This CDR3 is built from 16 residues. For this clonotype: At one boundary the junction diverges from the germline segment, which might be a read error.

RNA transcripts provided the template for amplifying TCR beta CDR3 regions. The first round was an RT-PCR with HTBI primers, and the second round was a multiplex PCR. TCRdb ran MiXCR on the multiplex PCR reads and lists one entry per CDR3 protein. The table records some 25,000 distinct CDR3 sequences, roughly 50% of them present only once. The sample consisted of peripheral blood. The rearrangement uses TRBV15 and TRBJ1-5; D remains unclear. This clonotype was obtained from an adult woman with stable Graves' hyperthyroidism. CDR3 loop: CAASRDRRHSNQPQHF. The CDR3 DNA follows: TGTGCCGCCAGCAGAGATCGCAGGCATAGCAATCAGCCCCAGCATTTT.